This T cell receptor beta chain was recovered during a study of early T cells in non-severe SARS-CoV-2 infection. Across the whole study: RNA in bulk from unsorted whole blood was sequenced, and chains were unpaired.

The V gene lost 0 bases and the J gene lost 7 bases, with 10 bases spanning the gap. In germline, CDR1 is LNHNV, CDR2 YYDKDF (reference sequence). The CDR3 is made up of 14 amino acids. TCRdb passed the 5' RACE reads through MiXCR, listing each CDR3 protein once. Among some 80,000 distinct CDR3 sequences listed, roughly 13% were seen once. This clonotype has just a few counts. This clonotype originated in an adult who was a healthcare worker with PCR-confirmed SARS-CoV-2 infection or an uninfected control (not recorded which). V and J are TRBV15 and TRBJ1-5; D is ambiguous. Sequencing was carried out using whole blood. The CDR3 loop is CATSRDHDAQPQHF. For the CDR3, the DNA is TGTGCCACCAGCAGAGATCACGACGCCCAGCCCCAGCATTTT.